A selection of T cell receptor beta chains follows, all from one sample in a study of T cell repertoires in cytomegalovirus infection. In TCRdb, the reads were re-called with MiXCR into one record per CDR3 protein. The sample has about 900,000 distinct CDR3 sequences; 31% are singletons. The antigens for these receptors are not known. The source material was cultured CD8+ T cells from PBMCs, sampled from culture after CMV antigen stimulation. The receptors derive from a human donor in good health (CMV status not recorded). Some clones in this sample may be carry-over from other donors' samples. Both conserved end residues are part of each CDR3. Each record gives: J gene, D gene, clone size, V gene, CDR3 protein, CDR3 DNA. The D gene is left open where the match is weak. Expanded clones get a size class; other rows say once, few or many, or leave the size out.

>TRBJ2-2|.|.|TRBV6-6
CASRPGPLGGELFF
TGTGCCAGCCGACCGGGGCCACTCGGCGGGGAGCTGTTTTTT
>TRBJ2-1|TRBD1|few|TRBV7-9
CASSGDRGFLGGRYEQFF
TGTGCCAGCAGCGGGGACAGGGGGTTTTTGGGGGGCCGCTATGAGCAGTTCTTC
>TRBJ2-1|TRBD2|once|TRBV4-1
CASSQEVGLAGLREQFF
TGCGCCAGCAGCCAAGAGGTGGGACTAGCGGGGTTAAGGGAGCAGTTCTTC
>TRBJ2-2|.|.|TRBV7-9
CASSLSSAIGELFF
TGTGCCAGCAGCTTAAGTAGCGCGATCGGGGAGCTGTTTTTT
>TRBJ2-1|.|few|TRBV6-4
CASSVFTRPLSNEQFF
TGTGCCAGCAGTGTCTTTACCCGACCCTTAAGCAATGAGCAGTTCTTC
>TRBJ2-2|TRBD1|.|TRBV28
CALEPGTGHTGELFF
TGTGCCCTAGAACCCGGGACAGGGCACACCGGGGAGCTGTTTTTT
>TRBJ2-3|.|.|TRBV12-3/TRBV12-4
CASSFGFTGSDTQYF
TGTGCCAGCAGTTTCGGGTTCACAGGGTCCGATACGCAGTATTTT
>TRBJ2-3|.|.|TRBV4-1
CASSQVLDTDTQYF
TGCGCCAGCAGCCAAGTCCTTGACACAGATACGCAGTATTTT
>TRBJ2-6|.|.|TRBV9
CASSPGFSGANVLTF
TGTGCCAGCAGCCCGGGGTTCTCTGGGGCCAACGTCCTGACTTTC
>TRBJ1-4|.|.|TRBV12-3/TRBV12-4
CANSLGVDLFF
TGTGCCAACAGTTTAGGAGTAGACCTGTTTTTT
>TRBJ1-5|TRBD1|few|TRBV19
CASSAYHSRDRGQPQHF
TGTGCCAGTAGTGCATATCACAGCCGGGACAGGGGGCAGCCCCAGCATTTT
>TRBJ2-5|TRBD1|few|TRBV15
CATSSHRGETQYF
TGTGCCACCAGCAGCCACAGGGGGGAGACCCAGTACTTC
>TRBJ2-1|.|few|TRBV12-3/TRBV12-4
CASSFRLAYEQFF
TGTGCCAGCAGTTTTAGGCTAGCGTATGAGCAGTTCTTC
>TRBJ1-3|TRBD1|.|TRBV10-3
CAIRTGQGGSSGNTIYF
TGTGCCATCAGGACGGGACAGGGCGGAAGCTCTGGAAACACCATATATTTT
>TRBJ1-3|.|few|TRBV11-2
CASSSGIPSGNTIYF
TGTGCCAGCAGCTCCGGGATCCCTTCTGGAAACACCATATATTTT
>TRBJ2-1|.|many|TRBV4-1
CASSQVGRSSYNEQFF
TGCGCCAGCAGCCAAGTTGGGAGGAGCTCCTACAATGAGCAGTTCTTC
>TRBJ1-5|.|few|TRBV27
CASSPSHGDYSNQPQHF
TGTGCCAGCAGCCCAAGCCACGGGGATTATAGCAATCAGCCCCAGCATTTT
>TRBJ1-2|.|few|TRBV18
CASSPPVVPSHGYTF
TGTGCCAGCTCACCACCGGTGGTTCCGTCTCATGGCTACACCTTC
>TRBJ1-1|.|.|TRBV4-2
CASSQGPPDTEAFF
TGTGCCAGCAGCCAAGGACCCCCGGACACTGAAGCTTTCTTT
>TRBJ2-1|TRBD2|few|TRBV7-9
CASRSSGGAASNEQFF
TGTGCCAGCAGGTCTAGCGGGGGGGCTGCGAGTAATGAGCAGTTCTTC
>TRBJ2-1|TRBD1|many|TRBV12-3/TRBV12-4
CASSSLQGARRNAGLSSYNEQFF
TGTGCCAGCAGTTCTTTACAGGGGGCTAGACGTAACGCGGGGCTTAGCTCCTACAATGAGCAGTTCTTC
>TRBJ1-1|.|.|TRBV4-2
CASSHPGDVMNTEAFF
TGTGCCAGCAGCCACCCGGGGGACGTCATGAACACTGAAGCTTTCTTT
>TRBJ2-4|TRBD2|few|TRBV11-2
CASSLVPPSGGAKNIQYF
TGTGCCAGCAGCTTAGTCCCCCCTAGCGGGGGGGCCAAAAACATTCAGTACTTC
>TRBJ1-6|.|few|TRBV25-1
CASSETARAGQNSPLHF
TGTGCCAGCAGTGAAACTGCCCGGGCAGGGCAGAATTCACCCCTCCACTTT
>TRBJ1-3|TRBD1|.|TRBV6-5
CASSYDGTDSGNTIYF
TGTGCCAGCAGTTACGACGGGACAGACTCTGGAAACACCATATATTTT
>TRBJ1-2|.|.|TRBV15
CATSRDPDRNGYTF
TGTGCCACCAGCAGAGATCCCGACAGAAACGGCTACACCTTC
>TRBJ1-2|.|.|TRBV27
CASSSTGGGYTF
TGTGCCAGCAGTTCGACAGGAGGAGGCTACACCTTC
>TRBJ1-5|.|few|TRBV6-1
CASSEAVPTHPEPQHF
TGTGCCAGCAGTGAAGCTGTACCGACCCATCCCGAGCCCCAGCATTTT
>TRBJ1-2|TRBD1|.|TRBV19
CASSRGLSYGYTF
TGTGCCAGCAGCAGGGGGCTCTCCTATGGCTACACCTTC
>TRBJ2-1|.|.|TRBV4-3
CASSQDRRRTANEQFF
TGCGCCAGCAGCCAAGACAGACGAAGGACCGCCAATGAGCAGTTCTTC
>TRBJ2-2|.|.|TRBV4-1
CASSQFDTGELFF
TGCGCCAGCAGCCAATTTGACACCGGGGAGCTGTTTTTT
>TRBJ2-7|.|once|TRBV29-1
CSVLGLGSSYEQYF
TGCAGCGTTTTGGGCTTGGGGAGCTCCTACGAGCAGTACTTC
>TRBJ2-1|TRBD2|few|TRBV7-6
CASRRLAGSLIRDNEQFF
TGTGCCAGCAGGAGACTAGCGGGGAGCCTTATACGGGACAATGAGCAGTTCTTC